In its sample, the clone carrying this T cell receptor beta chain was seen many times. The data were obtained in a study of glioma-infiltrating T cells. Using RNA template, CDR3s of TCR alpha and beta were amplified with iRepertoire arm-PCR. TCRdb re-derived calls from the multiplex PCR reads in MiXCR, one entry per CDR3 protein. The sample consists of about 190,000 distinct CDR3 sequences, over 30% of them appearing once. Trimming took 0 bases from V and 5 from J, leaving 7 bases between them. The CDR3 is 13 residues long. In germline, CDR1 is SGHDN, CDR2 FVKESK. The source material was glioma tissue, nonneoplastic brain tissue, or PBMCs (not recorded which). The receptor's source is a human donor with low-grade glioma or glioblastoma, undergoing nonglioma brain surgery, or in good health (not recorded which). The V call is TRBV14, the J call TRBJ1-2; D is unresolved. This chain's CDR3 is CASSQDQQYGYTF. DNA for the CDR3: TGTGCCAGCAGCCAAGATCAACAGTATGGCTACACCTTC. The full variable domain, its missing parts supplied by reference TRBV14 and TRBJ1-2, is EAGVTQFPSHSVIEKGQTVTLRCDPISGHDNLYWYRRVMGKEIKFLLHFVKESKQDESGMPNNRFLAERTGGTYSTLKVQPAELEDSGVYFCASSQDQQYGYTFGSGTRLTVV.